The 32 T cell receptor beta chains below all came from one sample that was sequenced in a study of shared clonotypes between healthy human individuals. Generated by immunoSEQ multiplex PCR, the TCRdb table keeps only in-frame clones and is missing some. The table shows about 1 million clones, with approximately 76% occurring only once. The source material was memory CD4+ T cells sorted from blood. The sample's subset: CD45RA-negative fraction. These receptors were collected from a young man in good health.

The J gene is TRBJ2-7, the V gene TRBV12-5, with D perhaps TRBD1 (5 bases). The V end lost 0 bases, the J end lost 5 bases, and 14 bases lay between the germline ends. Germline CDR1 reads LGHNT; CDR2 reads FRNRAP. This CDR3 region has 15 residues. This CDR3 is CASGLVIGALDEQYF. CDR3 DNA: TGTGCTAGTGGTTTGGTAATAGGGGCTCTCGACGAGCAGTACTTC.

This sequence joins TRBV19 and TRBJ2-5; 8 bases line up with TRBD1. CDR1 is LNHDA and CDR2 is SQIVND in the germline V gene (reference sequence). The CDR3 has 16 residues. The V and J ends lost 1 base and 1 base, in that order; junction bases with no gene match: 5. CDR3 amino acids: CASSIGAGGLQETQYF. Written as DNA, the CDR3 is TGTGCCAGTAGTATAGGGGCAGGGGGCCTCCAAGAGACCCAGTACTTC. The full variable domain, its missing parts supplied by reference TRBV19 and TRBJ2-5, is DGGITQSPKYLFRKEGQNVTLSCEQNLNHDAMYWYRQDPGQGLRLIYYSQIVNDFQKGDIAEGYSVSREKKESFPLTVTSAQKNPTAFYLCASSIGAGGLQETQYFGPGTRLLVL.

V and J are TRBV10-3 and TRBJ1-1, with 8 bases matching TRBD1. The V gene's germline CDR1 is ENHRY and CDR2 SYGVKD. The CDR3 covers 14 residues. V lost 3 bases and J lost 5; bases outside the gene matches: 5. The CDR3 bases are TGTGCCATCAGTGAAAGACAGGGGTTAACTGAAGCTTTCTTT. Protein product: CAISERQGLTEAFF.

V and J are TRBV5-1 and TRBJ2-3, with D possibly matching TRBD1 (6 bases). Germline V lookup: CDR1 SGHRS, CDR2 YFSETQ. V lost 2 bases, J lost 5 bases, and 12 bases lay in between. The CDR3 runs to 14 residues. The CDR3 spells CASSFPQGGDTQYF. The CDR3 bases are TGCGCCAGCAGCTTCCCACAGGGCGGAGATACGCAGTATTTT.

The V gene is TRBV7-2, the J gene TRBJ2-3, with TRBD2 matching over 12 bases. With V trimmed by 5 bases and J by 2 bases, 5 bases remained unmatched. The CDR3 consists of 16 residues. Germline V gene lookup returns CDR1 SGHTA and CDR2 FQGNSA. The CDR3 sequence is CASSPGLAGYTDTQYF. DNA of the CDR3: TGTGCCAGCAGCCCCGGACTAGCGGGATACACAGATACGCAGTATTTT.

This clone was observed at least ten times. J is TRBJ2-5 and V is TRBV7-9, with D possibly matching TRBD2 (7 bases). V dropped 5 bases and J dropped 4 bases, with 14 bases sitting between them. Germline loops: CDR1 SEHNR, CDR2 FQNEAQ (reference sequence). The CDR3 consists of 14 residues. The CDR3 protein is CASSPLGGRETQYF. In nucleotides, the CDR3 is TGTGCCAGCAGCCCTCTCGGGGGGCGAGAGACCCAGTACTTC.

This rearrangement joins TRBV5-8 to TRBJ1-1; 9 nucleotides agree with TRBD1. The length of the CDR3 is 14 residues. CDR1 is SGHTS, CDR2 YDEGEE, per germline. Unmatched junction bases numbered 7, after V lost 6 bases and J lost 4 bases. The CDR3 sequence: CASNLGTGSTEAFF. CDR3 bases: TGTGCCAGCAACCTCGGGACAGGGAGCACTGAAGCTTTCTTT.

This clone was detected only a few times. This chain joins TRBV2 and TRBJ1-2; 7 bases are a match to TRBD1. Trimming took 7 bases from V and 2 from J; bases not matched to a gene: 7. Looked up from germline, CDR1 is SNHLY and CDR2 is FYNNEI. The CDR3 consists of 14 residues. DNA of the CDR3: TGTGCCAGCAACAGCGACAGGGCCAACTATGGCTACACCTTC. Its translation is CASNSDRANYGYTF.

The chain joins TRBV7-2 to TRBJ2-7; TRBD1 aligns across 8 bases. V shed 5 bases, J shed 6 bases, and the junction held 12 bases outside the gene matches. The CDR3 loop spans 15 amino acids. Looked up from germline, CDR1 is SGHTA and CDR2 is FQGNSA. This CDR3 reads CASSTFIPTGGEQYF. CDR3 nucleotide sequence: TGTGCCAGCAGCACCTTCATTCCTACAGGGGGCGAGCAGTACTTC.

The chain recombines TRBV19 with TRBJ2-1; TRBD2 is a possible D gene (6 bases). Germline assignment: CDR1 LNHDA and CDR2 SQIVND (reference sequence). This CDR3 is 13 amino acids long. The V and J ends lost 8 bases and 7 bases respectively, with 15 bases between them. This CDR3 reads CASHLGTSNEQFF. The CDR3 coding sequence is TGTGCCAGTCATCTAGGGACTTCTAATGAGCAGTTCTTC.

The chain combines TRBV11-2 with TRBJ2-7; D is uncertain. Between the trimmed V and J ends, which lost 5 bases and 3 bases, there was a span of 8 bases. CDR3 length: 12 residues. CDR1 is SGHAT and CDR2 is FQNNGV in the germline V gene. Here the CDR3 DNA reads TGTGCCAGCAGCCCTACCTACTACGAGCAGTACTTC. Its protein is CASSPTYYEQYF.

V usage is TRBV7-6 and J usage is TRBJ2-2, with 7 positions matching TRBD2. This CDR3 has 14 residues. J lost 9 bases, V lost 6 bases, and 10 bases had no gene match. Germline V gives CDR1 SGHVS, CDR2 FNYEAQ. CDR3 bases: TGTGCCAGCAGGCGGGACTACCCTTCCCGGGAGCTGTTTTTT. Its protein is CASRRDYPSRELFF.

Turning to this clone: A far larger clone is one nucleotide away, so this likely arose from a read error. Other DNA sequences from this sample encode an identical CDR3 as well. This sequence joins TRBV2 and TRBJ1-1, with TRBD1 matching 8 bases. The CDR3 has 13 amino acids. The V gene's germline CDR1 is SNHLY and CDR2 FYNNEI. This CDR3 is CASTPGQGGKAFF. The CDR3 coding sequence is TGTGCCAGCACCCCAGGACAGGGAGGAAAAGCTTTTTTT. Full variable domain (remainder filled in from reference TRBV2 and TRBJ1-1): EPEVTQTPSHQVTQMGQEVILRCVPISNHLYFYWYRQILGQKVEFLVSFYNNEISEKSEIFDDQFSVERPDGSNFTLKIRSTKLEDSAMYFCASTPGQGGKAFFGQGTRLTVV.

J is TRBJ2-7 and V is TRBV6-1; no definite D call. The V end was cut by 6 bases, the J end by 1 base, with 16 bases between. This CDR3 has 15 amino acids. Germline V gene data show CDR1 as MNHNS and CDR2 as SASEGT. The CDR3, as DNA: TGTGCCAGCAGCTCACCGGGTTCAGGTTCCTACGAGCAGTACTTC. It specifies CASSSPGSGSYEQYF.

The chain has TRBV7-9 and TRBJ2-3, with D possibly being TRBD1 (6 bases). Trimming stripped 5 bases from V and 0 bases from J, with 12 bases between. The germline V gene encodes CDR1 SEHNR and CDR2 FQNEAQ (reference sequence). This CDR3 comprises 15 residues. CDR3 bases: TGTGCCAGCAGCCTACCCGGGACAAGCACAGATACGCAGTATTTT. Protein sequence: CASSLPGTSTDTQYF.

The genes are TRBV6-1 and TRBJ1-1; TRBD1 is a possible D gene (5 bases). Trimming stripped 7 bases from V and 0 bases from J, with 9 bases between. Germline V lookup: CDR1 MNHNS, CDR2 SASEGT. The CDR3 consists of 13 residues. The CDR3 sequence is CASNRQLNTEAFF. The CDR3 DNA follows: TGTGCCAGCAACCGACAGTTGAACACTGAAGCTTTCTTT.

CDR3 DNA sequence: TGTGCCAGTAGACACAGACAGGGAGGTACTGAAGCTTTCTTT. Its protein product is CASRHRQGGTEAFF. This chain links TRBV19 with TRBJ1-1; 7 nucleotides align to TRBD1. Germline V gene sequence: CDR1 LNHDA, CDR2 SQIVND (reference sequence). The CDR3 runs 14 residues. Germline trimming cut 6 bases from V and 5 bases from J; bases unmatched to any gene: 9.

The chain carries TRBV30 and TRBJ1-1; the D is unclear. The CDR3 is made up of 14 amino acids. From germline, CDR1 is GTSNPN and CDR2 SVGIG (reference sequence). V was trimmed by 2 bases and J by 0 bases, leaving 10 bases between them. In DNA, the CDR3 is TGTGCCTGGAGTAGGCAGTCCATGAACACTGAAGCTTTCTTT. Its translation: CAWSRQSMNTEAFF.

The V gene is TRBV7-9, the J gene TRBJ2-2; D is unclear. Germline values: CDR1 SEHNR, CDR2 FQNEAQ (reference sequence). Trimming took 1 base from V and 6 from J, leaving 3 bases between them. The CDR3 runs to 12 residues. The CDR3 DNA follows: TGTGCCAGCAGCTTAGTTCCCGGGGAGCTGTTTTTT. Its protein product is CASSLVPGELFF.

The V gene is TRBV28, the J gene TRBJ2-5; D is perhaps TRBD1 or TRBD2 (5 bases each). This CDR3 is 11 amino acids long. Germline assignment: CDR1 MDHEN and CDR2 SYDVKM. Trimming took off 5 bases at V and 11 bases at J, with 12 bases between the two ends. CDR3 amino acids: CASSRPREQYF. CDR3 in DNA: TGTGCCAGCAGTCGTCCCAGGGAGCAGTACTTC.

V is TRBV19 and J is TRBJ1-6; a possible D gene is TRBD1 (5 bases). Germline lookup yields CDR1 LNHDA and CDR2 SQIVND (reference sequence). V was shortened by 5 bases and J by 7 bases, with 12 bases between the two germline ends. CDR3 length: 14 amino acids. CDR3 in DNA: TGTGCCAGTAGTCGGGACGGAGTAAATTCACCCCTCCACTTT. Encoded protein: CASSRDGVNSPLHF.

This clone has ten or more counts. The same CDR3 can be traced to other DNA sequences in this sample. The V call is TRBV2, the J call TRBJ2-2; 9 nucleotides match TRBD2. J gave up 5 bases and V 2 bases, and 3 bases lay outside the gene matches. The CDR3 runs to 15 residues. CDR1 SNHLY and CDR2 FYNNEI come from the germline V gene. CDR3 sequence: CASSETAGGTGELFF. The CDR3 coding sequence is TGTGCCAGCAGTGAAACAGCGGGGGGAACCGGGGAGCTGTTTTTT.

V gene TRBV30 combines with J gene TRBJ2-5, with D unresolved. The CDR3 length is 13 residues. Germline V lookup: CDR1 GTSNPN, CDR2 SVGIG (reference sequence). V gave up 1 base and J gave up 2 bases, with 8 bases separating them. The CDR3 nucleotides are TGTGCCTGGAGTGAAGGGCAGCAAGAGACCCAGTACTTC. Translated: CAWSEGQQETQYF.

The chain is built from TRBV30 and TRBJ1-2; D gene unclear. The V end was cut by 0 bases, the J end by 0 bases, with 5 bases between. From germline, CDR1 is GTSNPN and CDR2 SVGIG (reference sequence). This CDR3 comprises 13 residues. The CDR3 is CAWSVQTNYGYTF. The CDR3 DNA sequence: TGTGCCTGGAGTGTACAAACTAACTATGGCTACACCTTC.

The chain employs TRBV2 and TRBJ2-1; TRBD1 matches at 9 bases. This CDR3 spans 14 amino acids. The germline gives CDR1 SNHLY, CDR2 FYNNEI. V lost 6 bases to trimming and J lost 8 bases; unmatched junction nucleotides: 8. The CDR3 protein is CASSRRDRDHEQFF. CDR3 DNA: TGTGCCAGCAGCCGCCGGGACAGGGATCATGAGCAGTTCTTC. Together with reference TRBV2 and TRBJ2-1, the CDR3 gives the full variable domain: EPEVTQTPSHQVTQMGQEVILRCVPISNHLYFYWYRQILGQKVEFLVSFYNNEISEKSEIFDDQFSVERPDGSNFTLKIRSTKLEDSAMYFCASSRRDRDHEQFFGPGTRLTVL.

The J gene is TRBJ1-1, the V gene TRBV7-2, with 7 bases fitting TRBD1. Germline V gene lookup returns CDR1 SGHTA and CDR2 FQGNSA. The CDR3 consists of 16 residues. The V and J ends lost 0 bases and 5 bases, in that order; junction bases with no gene match: 9. The CDR3 region is CASSLAEQGVGTEAFF. The CDR3 DNA sequence: TGTGCCAGCAGCTTAGCTGAGCAGGGGGTCGGGACTGAAGCTTTCTTT.

This clone was counted a few times. This chain connects TRBV6-1 to TRBJ2-3; 9 nucleotides align to TRBD1. The V gene's germline CDR1 is MNHNS and CDR2 SASEGT. The CDR3 totals 13 residues. V was clipped by 10 bases and J by 1 base; unmatched bases: 3. Written as DNA, the CDR3 is TGTGCCATCAGGACAGGGGGCACAGATACGCAGTATTTT. Amino acids: CAIRTGGTDTQYF.

Ten or more counts support this clone. The CDR3 protein is CASSQTGTDTQYF. CDR3 DNA: TGTGCCAGCAGCCAGACAGGCACAGATACGCAGTATTTT. This chain joins TRBV6-5 and TRBJ2-3; possible D gene TRBD1, 5 bases. Germline CDR1 reads MNHEY; CDR2 reads SVGAGI. The V gene lost 6 bases and the J gene lost 1 base, with 8 bases spanning the gap. The CDR3 sequence is 13 residues long.

J is TRBJ1-2 and V is TRBV15; TRBD1 might be the D (5 bases). V was trimmed by 1 base and J by 4 bases, leaving 16 bases between them. In germline, CDR1 is LNHNV, CDR2 YYDKDF (reference sequence). This CDR3 spans 16 amino acids. The CDR3 protein is CATSRGVEGRSYGYTF. Written as DNA, the CDR3 is TGTGCCACCAGCAGAGGGGTAGAGGGGCGCAGCTATGGCTACACCTTC.

Worth noting for this clone: The sample carries other DNA sequences with the same CDR3. The rearrangement links TRBV6-5 to TRBJ1-2, with 11 nucleotides matching TRBD1. The CDR3 totals 14 residues. Germline V gene lookup returns CDR1 MNHEY and CDR2 SVGAGI. Trimming removed 6 bases from V and 4 bases from J; junction bases left unmatched: 4. The CDR3 here is CASSRTGGIYGYTF. The CDR3 region has the DNA TGTGCCAGCAGCAGGACAGGGGGCATCTATGGCTACACCTTC.

Comment on this clone: The sample holds other DNA sequences that translate to the same CDR3. The chain uses TRBV5-1 and TRBJ2-5; no clear D gene. The germline V gene encodes CDR1 SGHRS and CDR2 YFSETQ. This CDR3 is 14 amino acids long. V shed 0 bases and J shed 1 base, with 7 bases lying between them. The chain's CDR3 is CASSLGTAQETQYF. The CDR3 DNA sequence: TGCGCCAGCAGCTTGGGGACCGCCCAAGAGACCCAGTACTTC. The variable domain in full, with the rest retrieved from reference TRBV5-1 and TRBJ2-5, is KAGVTQTPRYLIKTRGQQVTLSCSPISGHRSVSWYQQTPGQGLQFLFEYFSETQRNKGNFPGRFSGRQFSNSRSEMNVSTLELGDSALYLCASSLGTAQETQYFGPGTRLLVL.

Concerning this clone itself: A read error may account for a junction end that differs from germline. The chain couples TRBV6-1 to TRBJ2-5, with 11 nucleotides matching TRBD2. Germline V CDR1 and CDR2: MNHNS, SASEGT. The CDR3 runs 16 residues. CDR3 residues: CASGDGTSGLKETQYF. The CDR3 coding sequence is TGTGCCAGCGGTGACGGGACTAGCGGCCTTAAAGAGACCCAGTACTTC.